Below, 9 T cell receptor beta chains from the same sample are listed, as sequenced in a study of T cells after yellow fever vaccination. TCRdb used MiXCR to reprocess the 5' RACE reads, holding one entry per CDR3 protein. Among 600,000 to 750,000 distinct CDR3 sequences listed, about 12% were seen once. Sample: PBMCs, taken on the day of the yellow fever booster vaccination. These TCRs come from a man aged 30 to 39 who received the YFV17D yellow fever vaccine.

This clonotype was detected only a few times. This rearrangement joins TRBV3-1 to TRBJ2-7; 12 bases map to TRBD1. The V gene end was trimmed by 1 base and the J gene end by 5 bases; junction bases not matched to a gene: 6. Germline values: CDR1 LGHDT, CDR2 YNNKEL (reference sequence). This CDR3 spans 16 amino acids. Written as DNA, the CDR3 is TGTGCCAGCAGCCAAGCCGGGACAGGGGGCATCAACGAGCAGTACTTC. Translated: CASSQAGTGGINEQYF.

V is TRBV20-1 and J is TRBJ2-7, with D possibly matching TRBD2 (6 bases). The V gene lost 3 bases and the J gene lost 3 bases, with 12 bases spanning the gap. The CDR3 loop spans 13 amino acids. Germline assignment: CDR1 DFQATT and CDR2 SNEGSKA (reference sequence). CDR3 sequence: CSARGRDRYEQYF. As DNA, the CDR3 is TGCAGTGCTAGGGGGCGGGACCGCTACGAGCAGTACTTC.

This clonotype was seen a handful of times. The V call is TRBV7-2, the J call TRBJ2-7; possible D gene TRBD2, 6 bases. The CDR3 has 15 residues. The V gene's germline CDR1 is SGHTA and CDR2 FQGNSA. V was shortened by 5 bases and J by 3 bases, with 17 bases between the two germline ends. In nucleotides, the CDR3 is TGTGCCAGCAGCGTGGACTACGCTCCAATCTACGAGCAGTACTTC. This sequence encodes CASSVDYAPIYEQYF.

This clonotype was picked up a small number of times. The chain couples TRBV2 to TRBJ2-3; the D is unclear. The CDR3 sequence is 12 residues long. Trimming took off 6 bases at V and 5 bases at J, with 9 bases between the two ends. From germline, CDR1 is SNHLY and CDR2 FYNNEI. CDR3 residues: CASRRNQDTQYF. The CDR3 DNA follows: TGTGCCAGCAGAAGAAACCAAGATACGCAGTATTTT.

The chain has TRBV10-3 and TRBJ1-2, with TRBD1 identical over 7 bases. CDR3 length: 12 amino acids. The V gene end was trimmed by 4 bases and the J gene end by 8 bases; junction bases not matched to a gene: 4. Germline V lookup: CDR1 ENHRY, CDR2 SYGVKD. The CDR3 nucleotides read TGTGCCATCAGTGGGACAGGCTCGGGCTACACCTTC. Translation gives CAISGTGSGYTF.

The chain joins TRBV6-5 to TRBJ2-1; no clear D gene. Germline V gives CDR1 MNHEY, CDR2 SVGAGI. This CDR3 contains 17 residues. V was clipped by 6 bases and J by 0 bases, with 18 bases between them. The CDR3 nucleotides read TGTGCCAGCAGCTCTACTGAGGTCCGATCCTCCTACAATGAGCAGTTCTTC. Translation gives CASSSTEVRSSYNEQFF.

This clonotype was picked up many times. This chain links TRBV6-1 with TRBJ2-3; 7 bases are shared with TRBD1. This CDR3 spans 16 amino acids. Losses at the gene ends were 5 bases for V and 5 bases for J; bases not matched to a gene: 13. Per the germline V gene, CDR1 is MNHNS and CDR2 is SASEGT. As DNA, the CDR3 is TGTGCCAGCAGTCCGCCCCCGGGACAGAGGGGAGATACGCAGTATTTT. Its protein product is CASSPPPGQRGDTQYF.

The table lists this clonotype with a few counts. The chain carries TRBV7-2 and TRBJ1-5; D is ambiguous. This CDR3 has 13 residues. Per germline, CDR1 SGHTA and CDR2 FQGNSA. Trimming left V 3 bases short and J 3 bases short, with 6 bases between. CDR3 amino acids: CASSFTVNQPQHF. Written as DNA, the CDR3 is TGTGCCAGCAGCTTCACGGTCAATCAGCCCCAGCATTTT.

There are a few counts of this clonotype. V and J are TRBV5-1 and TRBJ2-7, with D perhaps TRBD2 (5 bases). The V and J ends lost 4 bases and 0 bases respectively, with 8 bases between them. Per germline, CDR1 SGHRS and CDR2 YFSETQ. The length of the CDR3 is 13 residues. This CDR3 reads CASSTGNSYEQYF. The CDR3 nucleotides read TGCGCCAGCAGCACGGGGAACTCCTACGAGCAGTACTTC.